The next 10 T cell receptor beta chains were all read from a single sample in a study of quantifying T cell responses using KT2 cells. Study overall: Reverse transcription used primers in the TCR alpha and beta constant regions.

Each cDNA got a UMI-containing oligo ligated at its 3' end. First-round PCR used approximately 4 cycles and beta primers RC1.1 and RC1.2 covering TRBC1 and TRBC2. TCRdb reprocessed the UMI-ligation and nested PCR reads with MiXCR, giving one entry per CDR3 protein. This table holds around 30,000 distinct CDR3 sequences, approximately 10% found once. The sequencing input was PBMCs spiked with cells of the T cell clone KT2. The receptors originated from a human donor.

To note about this clonotype: A much larger clone differs from this one at a single base, so this may be a read error. V is TRBV10-3 and J is TRBJ2-7; D is unresolved. Germline V gives CDR1 ENHRY, CDR2 SYGVKD. CDR3 size: 13 residues. This CDR3 is CVISESVTYEQYF. The CDR3 DNA reads as TGTGTCATCAGTGAGTCGGTAACCTACGAGCAGTACTTC.

There are a few counts of this clonotype. This chain joins TRBV20-1 and TRBJ2-7, with 7 bases that match TRBD1. After removal of 3 bases from V and 4 bases from J, the junction contained 3 bases not matched to a gene. The CDR3 totals 12 residues. Germline CDR1 and CDR2: DFQATT and SNEGSKA (reference sequence). CDR3 sequence reads: CSASETGYEQYF. In nucleotides, the CDR3 is TGCAGTGCTAGCGAGACAGGGTACGAGCAGTACTTC.

This clonotype turned up a few times. CDR3 sequence reads: CSASGATGFEAFF. Written as DNA, the CDR3 is TGCAGTGCTAGCGGGGCCACAGGGTTTGAAGCTTTCTTT. The J gene is TRBJ1-1, the V gene TRBV20-1, with D perhaps TRBD1 (6 bases). This CDR3 is built from 13 residues. Trimming removed 3 bases from V and 7 bases from J, with 15 bases in between. Germline values: CDR1 DFQATT, CDR2 SNEGSKA (reference sequence).

This clonotype occurred many times. This chain uses TRBV7-2 with TRBJ2-3, with TRBD2 as a possible D gene (6 bases). Germline lookup yields CDR1 SGHTA and CDR2 FQGNSA. V was shortened by 8 bases and J by 3 bases, with 9 bases between the two germline ends. The CDR3 runs 12 residues. DNA for the CDR3: TGTGCCAGCGGGGGGTGGACAGATACGCAGTATTTT. It encodes CASGGWTDTQYF. Based on the CDR3 plus reference TRBV7-2 and TRBJ2-3, the full variable domain is GAGVSQSPSNKVTEKGKDVELRCDPISGHTALYWYRQSLGQGLEFLIYFQGNSAPDKSGLPSDRFSAERTGGSVSTLTIQRTQQEDSAVYLCASGGWTDTQYFGPGTRLTVL.

There are a few counts of this clonotype. The J gene is TRBJ2-1, the V gene TRBV30; TRBD1 matches 9 bases. Trimming cost V 2 bases and J 10 bases; bases outside gene matches: 12. Germline V CDR1 and CDR2: GTSNPN, SVGIG (reference sequence). This CDR3 region has 15 residues. This CDR3 reads CAWSQSGTGFREQFF. As DNA, the CDR3 is TGTGCCTGGAGTCAGTCCGGGACAGGGTTCCGAGAGCAGTTCTTC.

This clonotype was found a few times. CDR3 sequence reads: CASSVQGTEGTQYF. The CDR3 DNA sequence: TGCGCCAGCAGCGTACAGGGTACTGAAGGTACGCAGTATTTT. V usage is TRBV4-1 and J usage is TRBJ2-3; perhaps TRBD1 as D (6 bases). Trimming shortened V by 5 bases and J by 8 bases, and 17 bases separated the two germline ends. This CDR3 has 14 residues. Germline lookup yields CDR1 MGHRA and CDR2 YSYEKL.

Comment on this clonotype: One junction end disagrees with the germline gene, perhaps due to a read error. This chain joins TRBV6-2 or TRBV6-3 and TRBJ1-5; D remains unclear. The length of the CDR3 is 13 residues. Germline V gene sequence: CDR1 MNHEY, CDR2 SVGEGT. CDR3 region: CASSYSTNQPQNF. The DNA for the CDR3 is TGTGCCAGCAGTTACAGTACCAATCAGCCCCAGAATTTT.

This clonotype was seen a handful of times. The chain carries TRBV28 and TRBJ2-7, with TRBD1 matching over 7 bases. Looked up from germline, CDR1 is MDHEN and CDR2 is SYDVKM. V dropped 6 bases and J dropped 1; count of bases not matched to a gene: 9. The CDR3 is made up of 15 amino acids. As DNA, the CDR3 is TGTGCCAGCAGACCCCGGACAGGCCTGTCCTACGAGCAGTACTTC. This translates into CASRPRTGLSYEQYF.

This clonotype was picked up many times. The J gene is TRBJ1-5, the V gene TRBV30; a possible D gene is TRBD1 (6 bases). The germline V gene encodes CDR1 GTSNPN and CDR2 SVGIG (reference sequence). The CDR3 length is 14 residues. V shed 5 bases and J shed 2 bases, with 13 bases lying between them. CDR3 region: CAWSVAGGNQPQHF. The CDR3 region has the DNA TGTGCCTGGTCCGTTGCAGGGGGCAATCAGCCCCAGCATTTT.

This clonotype was detected many times. The chain is built from TRBV30 and TRBJ2-1, with a tentative D call TRBD2 (6 bases). Germline V gene lookup returns CDR1 GTSNPN and CDR2 SVGIG (reference sequence). The CDR3 has 15 amino acids. Between the trimmed V and J ends, which lost 0 bases and 4 bases, there was a span of 13 bases. CDR3 in DNA: TGTGCCTGGAGTGTAGGTCCGGGAGAGTACAATGAGCAGTTCTTC. Encoded protein: CAWSVGPGEYNEQFF.